This T cell receptor beta chain originates from a study of blood T cell repertoires in COVID-19. Generated by immunoSEQ multiplex PCR, the TCRdb table keeps only in-frame clones and is missing some. There are about 140,000 clones in the sample; around 82% occur only once, and 3.9% lies in the top ten. Participant ages covered about 18 to 95 years across 25 or so US areas. The J segment lost 1 base and the V segment lost 4 bases, leaving 5 bases of the junction unmatched. The CDR3 consists of 15 residues. Looked up from germline, CDR1 is SGHDN and CDR2 is FVKESK. Input material: PBMCs or T cells enriched from blood (not recorded which). The clonotype originates from a man aged 50 or older in a cohort exposed to, infected with or recovered from COVID-19 (not recorded which). The chain employs TRBV14 and TRBJ1-1; 8 nucleotides align to TRBD1. Written as DNA, the CDR3 is TGTGCCAGCAGCCCCCGGACAGGGTGGAACACTGAAGCTTTCTTT. It translates to CASSPRTGWNTEAFF. Drawing the rest from reference TRBV14 and TRBJ1-1, the complete variable domain is EAGVTQFPSHSVIEKGQTVTLRCDPISGHDNLYWYRRVMGKEIKFLLHFVKESKQDESGMPNNRFLAERTGGTYSTLKVQPAELEDSGVYFCASSPRTGWNTEAFFGQGTRLTVV.